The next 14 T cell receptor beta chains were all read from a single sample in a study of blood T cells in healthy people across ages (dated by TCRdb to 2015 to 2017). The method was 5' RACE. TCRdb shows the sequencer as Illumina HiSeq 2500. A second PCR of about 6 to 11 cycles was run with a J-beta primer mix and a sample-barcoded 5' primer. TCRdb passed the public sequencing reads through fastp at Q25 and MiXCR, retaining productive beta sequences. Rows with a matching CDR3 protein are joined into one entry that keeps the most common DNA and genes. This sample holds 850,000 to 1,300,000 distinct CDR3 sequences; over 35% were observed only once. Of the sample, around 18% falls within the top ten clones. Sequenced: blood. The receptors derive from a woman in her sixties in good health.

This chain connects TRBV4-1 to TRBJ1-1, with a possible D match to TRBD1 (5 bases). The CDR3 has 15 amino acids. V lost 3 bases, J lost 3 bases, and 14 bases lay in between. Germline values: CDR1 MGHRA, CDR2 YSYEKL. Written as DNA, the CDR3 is TGCGCCAGCAGCCAGGGGGTTTTATCCCACACTGAAGCTTTCTTT. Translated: CASSQGVLSHTEAFF.

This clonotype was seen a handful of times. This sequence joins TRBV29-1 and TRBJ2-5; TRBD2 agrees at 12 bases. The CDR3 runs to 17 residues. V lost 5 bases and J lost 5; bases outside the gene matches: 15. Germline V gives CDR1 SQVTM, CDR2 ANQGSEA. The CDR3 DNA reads TGCAGCGTTCAAGGGTCTAGCGGGAGGGGCGCAGGGGAGACCCAGTACTTC. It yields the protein CSVQGSSGRGAGETQYF.

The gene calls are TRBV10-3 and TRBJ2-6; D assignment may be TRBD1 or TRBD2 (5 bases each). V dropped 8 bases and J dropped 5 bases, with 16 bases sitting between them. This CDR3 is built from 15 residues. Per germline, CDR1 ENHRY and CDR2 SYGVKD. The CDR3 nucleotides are TGTGCCATCGGCCTCAGGGAGCGCTGGGCCAACGTCCTGACTTTC. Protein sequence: CAIGLRERWANVLTF.

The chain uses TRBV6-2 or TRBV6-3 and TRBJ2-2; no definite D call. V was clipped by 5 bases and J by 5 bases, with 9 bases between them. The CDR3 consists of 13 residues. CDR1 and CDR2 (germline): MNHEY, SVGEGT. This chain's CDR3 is CASSDVDTGELFF. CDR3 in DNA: TGTGCCAGCAGTGATGTAGATACCGGGGAGCTGTTTTTT.

This CDR3 reads CASREARTDTQYF. The CDR3, as DNA: TGTGCCAGCCGGGAGGCCCGCACAGATACGCAGTATTTT. The chain combines TRBV6-5 with TRBJ2-3; 7 bases line up with TRBD2. In germline, CDR1 is MNHEY, CDR2 SVGAGI. Trimming cost V 8 bases and J 1 base; bases outside gene matches: 3. This CDR3 is 13 amino acids long.

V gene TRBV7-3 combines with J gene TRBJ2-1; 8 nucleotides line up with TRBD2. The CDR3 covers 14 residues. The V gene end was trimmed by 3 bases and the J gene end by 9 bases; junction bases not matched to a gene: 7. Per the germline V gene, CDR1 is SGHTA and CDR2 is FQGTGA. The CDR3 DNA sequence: TGTGCCAGCAGCTTTAGGCGGGAGGTCAGTGAGCAGTTCTTC. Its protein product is CASSFRREVSEQFF. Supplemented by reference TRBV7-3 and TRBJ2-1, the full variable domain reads GAGVSQTPSNKVTEKGKYVELRCDPISGHTALYWYRQSLGQGPEFLIYFQGTGAADDSGLPNDRFFAVRPEGSVSTLKIQRTERGDSAVYLCASSFRREVSEQFFGPGTRLTVL.

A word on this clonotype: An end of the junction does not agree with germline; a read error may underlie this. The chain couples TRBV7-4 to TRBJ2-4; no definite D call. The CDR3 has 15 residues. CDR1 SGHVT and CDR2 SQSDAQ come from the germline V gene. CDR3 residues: CASGLGRLISFEQYF. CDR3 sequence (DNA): TGTGCCAGCGGCTTAGGCCGTCTTATATCCTTTGAGCAGTACTTC.

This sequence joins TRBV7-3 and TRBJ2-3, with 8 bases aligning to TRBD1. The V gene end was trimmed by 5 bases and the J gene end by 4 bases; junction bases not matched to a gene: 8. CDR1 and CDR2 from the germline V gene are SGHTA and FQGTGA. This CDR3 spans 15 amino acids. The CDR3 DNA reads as TGTGCCAGCAGCCTGCAGGGGGCGACCTCAGATACGCAGTATTTT. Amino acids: CASSLQGATSDTQYF.

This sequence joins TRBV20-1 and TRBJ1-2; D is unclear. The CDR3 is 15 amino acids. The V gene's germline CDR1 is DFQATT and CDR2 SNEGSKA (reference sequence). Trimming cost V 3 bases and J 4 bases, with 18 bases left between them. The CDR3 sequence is CSASPSASLLYGYTF. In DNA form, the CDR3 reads TGCAGTGCTAGTCCCTCCGCCAGCCTTCTCTATGGCTACACCTTC.

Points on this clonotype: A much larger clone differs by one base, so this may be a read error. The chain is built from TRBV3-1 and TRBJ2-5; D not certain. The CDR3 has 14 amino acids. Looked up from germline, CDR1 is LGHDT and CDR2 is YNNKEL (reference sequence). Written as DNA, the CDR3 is TGTGCCAGCAGCCAAACCCTAGGGTTCGAGACCCTGTACTTC. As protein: CASSQTLGFETLYF.

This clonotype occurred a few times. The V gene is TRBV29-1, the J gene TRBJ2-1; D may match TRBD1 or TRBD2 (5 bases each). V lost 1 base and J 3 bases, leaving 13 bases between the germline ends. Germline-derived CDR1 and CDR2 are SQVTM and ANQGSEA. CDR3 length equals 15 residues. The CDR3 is CSVEGGSWGYNEQFF. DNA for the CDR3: TGCAGCGTTGAAGGGGGGAGCTGGGGCTACAATGAGCAGTTCTTC.

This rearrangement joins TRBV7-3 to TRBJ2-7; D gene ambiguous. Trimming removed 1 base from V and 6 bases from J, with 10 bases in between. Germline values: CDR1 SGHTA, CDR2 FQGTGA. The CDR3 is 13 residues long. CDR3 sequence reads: CASSLISPSEQYF. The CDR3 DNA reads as TGTGCCAGCAGCTTAATTTCCCCAAGCGAGCAGTACTTC.

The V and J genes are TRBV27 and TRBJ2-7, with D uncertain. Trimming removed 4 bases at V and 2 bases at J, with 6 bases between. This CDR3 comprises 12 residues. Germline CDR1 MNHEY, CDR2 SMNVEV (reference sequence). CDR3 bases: TGTGCCAGCAGTTCTTATGCCTACGAGCAGTACTTC. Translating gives CASSSYAYEQYF.

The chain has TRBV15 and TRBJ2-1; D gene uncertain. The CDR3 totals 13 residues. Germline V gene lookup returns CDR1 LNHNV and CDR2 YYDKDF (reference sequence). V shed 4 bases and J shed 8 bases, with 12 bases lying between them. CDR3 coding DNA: TGTGCCACCAGCACTCGTCGAGGCGATGAGCAGTTCTTC. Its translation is CATSTRRGDEQFF.